This TCR beta chain was retrieved from a study of identical twins (dated by TCRdb to 2016 to 2017). Background for the entire study: To test whether fetal clonotypes persist, this study deep-sequenced TCR alpha and beta repertoires from monozygotic twins, from unrelated adults of various ages, and from cord blood. To rule out contamination, replicate twin experiments were performed at different times with different library preparation protocols.

Preparation of the library involved 5' RACE. The run used an Illumina HiSeq 2000. Template switching introduced a universal primer binding site; the final cDNA contained a unique molecular identifier, enabling accurate counting of TCR cDNA molecules. Specific primers in the conserved constant-segment region were used to synthesize first-strand cDNA for the TCR alpha and beta chains. To control for contamination, every cDNA library was double barcoded, receiving both a SMART-Mk sample barcode and Illumina barcodes. TruSeq adapter sequences along with Illumina sample barcodes were introduced in two successive PCR steps. TCR alpha and beta cDNA libraries were sequenced on the Illumina HiSeq platform with custom primers. The study's processing was this. Unique molecular identifiers were extracted from raw reads with MiGEC, and CDR3 positions were determined with MiXCR. Recombination models were inferred per individual with the repgenHMM and IGoR tools using an EM algorithm. Shared clonotype analysis was performed with the tcR package in R, normalizing sharing by the product of cloneset sizes. To study raw recombination without the effects of thymic and clonal selection, out-of-frame nonproductive sequences were analyzed. In-frame beta chains were kept once TCRdb had trimmed the public reads at Q25 with fastp and called clones with MiXCR. Rows are unified per CDR3 protein, each entry keeping the most common DNA and genes. TCRdb, not the original authors, processed these V and J calls. This sample has 240,000 or so distinct CDR3 sequences in its table, and roughly a tenth of those were observed once. The leading ten clones occupy 9% to 10% of the sample.

Study-wide conclusions, independent of this receptor: Zero-insertion analyses could be partly confounded by invariant T cells such as MAIT and iNKT, although diverse VJ usage argued against such confounding for most clonotypes. Excess twin sharing in beta out-of-frame sequences was weaker because fewer shared sequences lowered the signal-to-noise ratio. Compared with coincidental sharing between unrelated individuals, out-of-frame TCR alpha sequences shared between twins had an excess of sequences with low generation probability. In monozygotic twins, out-of-frame TCR alpha sharing was systematically underestimated by recombination models, although the models agreed with sharing between unrelated individuals. Abundant cord blood beta clonotypes had fewer insertions, young adult naive repertoires showed a similar but weaker trend, and memory repertoires showed no such trend. Conclusions relied on cross-sectional statistical analysis, since the same donors could not be followed over many years.

On this clonotype itself: Its antigen is not yet known. No much larger clone is present one base from it, and per-base qualities are unavailable.

The CDR3, from cysteine to phenylalanine, totals 13 residues. Left in the record is the CDR3 DNA by itself, 39 bases read in frame from the first base. V is reduced by 3 bases and J by 9 bases, leaving a spacing of 9 bases between them. Reading the germline V gene gives CDR1 SGHVS and CDR2 FNYEAQ. All donors were healthy Caucasians. Using Miltenyi CD45RO+ enrichment and human naive T-cell isolation kits, memory (CD45RO+) and naive T cells were isolated from PBMC. What was sequenced was memory T cells sorted from blood. The cell subset or site tag for this specimen amounts to: CD45RO+ enriched T cells. The receptor chain draws on TRBV7-6 and TRBJ1-6; the D gene is possibly TRBD1, with 5 bases matching. The sequence was obtained from a man between 45 and 60 years old in good health. CDR3 protein: CASSLTESSPLHF. The DNA sequence reads TGTGCCAGCAGCTTGACAGAAAGTTCACCCCTCCACTTT.